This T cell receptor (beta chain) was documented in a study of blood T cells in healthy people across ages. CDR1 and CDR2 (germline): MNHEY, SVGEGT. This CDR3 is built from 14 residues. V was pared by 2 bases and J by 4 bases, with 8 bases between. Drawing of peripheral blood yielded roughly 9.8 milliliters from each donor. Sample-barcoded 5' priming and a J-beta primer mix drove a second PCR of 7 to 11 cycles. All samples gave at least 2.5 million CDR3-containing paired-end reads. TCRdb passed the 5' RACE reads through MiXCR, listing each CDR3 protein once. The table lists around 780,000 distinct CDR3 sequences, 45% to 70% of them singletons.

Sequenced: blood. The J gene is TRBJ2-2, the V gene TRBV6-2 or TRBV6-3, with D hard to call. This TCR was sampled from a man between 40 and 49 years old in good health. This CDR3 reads CASSYAGPTGELFF. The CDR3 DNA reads TGTGCCAGCAGTTACGCCGGCCCCACCGGGGAGCTGTTTTTT.